This TCR beta chain was retrieved from a study of T cell repertoires in cytomegalovirus infection. Study as a whole: Recently identified HLA-C-restricted and well-studied HLA-B-restricted CMV epitopes were used. Matching HLA type and CMV infection were both indicated by public TCR beta signatures.

Whole-study findings and limits: The ex vivo response was dominated by HLA-C-restricted CMV-specific TCR beta clonotypes.

The CDR3 is 17 residues long. Trimming cost V 11 bases and J 2 bases, with 24 bases left between them. The V gene's germline CDR1 is LNHDA and CDR2 SQIVND (reference sequence). This clonotype has just a few counts. The antigen remains unidentified. TCRdb itself ran the reads through MiXCR, one entry per CDR3 protein. Here the sample spans approximately 730,000 distinct CDR3 sequences, around a third being singletons. The sequence came from a human donor in good health (CMV status not recorded). Some clones in this sample may be carry-over from other donors' samples. Sequencing used cultured PBMCs, obtained from culture after CMV antigen stimulation. The chain links TRBV19 to TRBJ1-4; D might be TRBD1 (5 bases). This chain's CDR3 is CAASPSGLSGTNEKLFF. In DNA form, the CDR3 reads TGTGCCGCCTCCCCCTCAGGATTGTCAGGGACTAATGAAAAACTGTTTTTT.